The 3 T cell receptor beta chains given below trace back to one sample, sequenced in a study of blood T cell repertoires in COVID-19. Sequenced by immunoSEQ multiplex PCR; TCRdb stores in-frame clones only, minus some. The sample lists 95,000 to 150,000 clones, around 81% occurring once. Sequenced material: peripheral blood. These receptors were obtained from a man aged 55 to 69 with acute or convalescent COVID-19.

This chain joins TRBV28 and TRBJ2-6, with a tentative D call TRBD1 (5 bases). The ends were cut back, 10 bases at V and 4 bases at J, with 11 bases in the middle. The germline gives CDR1 MDHEN, CDR2 SYDVKM. The CDR3 has 13 residues. The CDR3 loop reads CAITGAGANVLTF. CDR3 nucleotide sequence: TGTGCCATCACAGGTGCGGGGGCCAACGTCCTGACTTTC.

The rearrangement uses TRBV28 and TRBJ2-5; 8 bases line up with TRBD1. The germline CDR1 and CDR2 sequences are MDHEN and SYDVKM. V trimming: 8 bases; J trimming: 1 base; junction bases outside the gene matches: 6. This CDR3 region has 14 residues. CDR3 sequence reads: CASEQGGGQETQYF. CDR3 nucleotide sequence: TGTGCCAGCGAACAGGGGGGCGGCCAAGAGACCCAGTACTTC.

The CDR3 protein is CATSDSRGNQPQHF. For the CDR3, the DNA is TGTGCCACCAGTGATTCAAGGGGGAATCAGCCCCAGCATTTT. The V call is TRBV24-1, the J call TRBJ1-5; weak D call: TRBD1 (6 bases). The ends were cut back, 2 bases at V and 4 bases at J, with 8 bases in the middle. The length of the CDR3 is 14 residues. CDR1 is KGHDR and CDR2 is SFDVKD in the germline V gene.